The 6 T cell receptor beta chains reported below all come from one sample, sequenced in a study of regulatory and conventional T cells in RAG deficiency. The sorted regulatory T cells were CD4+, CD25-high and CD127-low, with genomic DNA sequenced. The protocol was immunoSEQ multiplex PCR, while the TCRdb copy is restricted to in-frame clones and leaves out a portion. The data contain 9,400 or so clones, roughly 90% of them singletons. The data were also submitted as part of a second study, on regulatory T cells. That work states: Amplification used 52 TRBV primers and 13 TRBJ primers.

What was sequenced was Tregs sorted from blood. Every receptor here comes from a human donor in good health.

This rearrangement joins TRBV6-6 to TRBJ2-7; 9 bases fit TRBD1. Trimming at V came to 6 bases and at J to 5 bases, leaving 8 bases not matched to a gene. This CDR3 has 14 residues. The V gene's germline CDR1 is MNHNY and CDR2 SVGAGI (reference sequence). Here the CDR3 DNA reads TGTGCCAGCAGACCCGGACAGGGGAGGAACGAGCAGTACTTC. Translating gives CASRPGQGRNEQYF.

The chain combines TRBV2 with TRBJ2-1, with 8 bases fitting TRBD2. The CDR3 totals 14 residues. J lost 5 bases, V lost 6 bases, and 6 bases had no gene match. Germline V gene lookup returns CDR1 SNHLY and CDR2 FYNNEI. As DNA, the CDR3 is TGTGCCAGCAGCCCCGGGAGGGCCCACAATGAGCAGTTCTTC. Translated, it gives CASSPGRAHNEQFF.

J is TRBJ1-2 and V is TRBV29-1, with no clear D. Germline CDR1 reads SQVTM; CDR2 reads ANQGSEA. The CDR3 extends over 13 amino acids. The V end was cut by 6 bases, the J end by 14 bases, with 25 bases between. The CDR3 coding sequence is TGCAGCGTCCCCCTGTTTTCGGGGTCCACGGGTACCTTC. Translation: CSVPLFSGSTGTF.

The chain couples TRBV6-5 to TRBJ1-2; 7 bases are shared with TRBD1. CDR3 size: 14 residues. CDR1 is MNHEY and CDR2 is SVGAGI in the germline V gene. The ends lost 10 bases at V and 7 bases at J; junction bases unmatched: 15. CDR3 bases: TGTGCCACAAATAGACCCGACAGGGCTCCTGGCTACACCTTC. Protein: CATNRPDRAPGYTF.

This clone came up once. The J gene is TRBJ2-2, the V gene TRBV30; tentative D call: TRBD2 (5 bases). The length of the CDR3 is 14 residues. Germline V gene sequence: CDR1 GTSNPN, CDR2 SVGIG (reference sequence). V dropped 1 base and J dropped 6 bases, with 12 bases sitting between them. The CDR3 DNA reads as TGTGCCTGGAGTGGGCGGCTAGCCTCCGGGGAGCTGTTTTTT. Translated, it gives CAWSGRLASGELFF.

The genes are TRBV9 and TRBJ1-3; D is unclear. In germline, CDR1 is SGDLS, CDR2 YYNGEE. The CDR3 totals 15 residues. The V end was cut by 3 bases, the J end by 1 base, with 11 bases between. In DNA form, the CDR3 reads TGTGCCAGCAGCGAGGAAGGGATATCTGGAAACACCATATATTTT. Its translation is CASSEEGISGNTIYF. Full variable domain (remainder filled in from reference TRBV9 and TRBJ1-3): DSGVTQTPKHLITATGQRVTLRCSPRSGDLSVYWYQQSLDQGLQFLIQYYNGEERAKGNILERFSAQQFPDLHSELNLSSLELGDSALYFCASSEEGISGNTIYFGEGSWLTVV.